This T cell receptor beta chain was observed in a study of CD8 T cells in ankylosing spondylitis. Findings and caveats of the study: Clones linked to disease were reported to show significant enrichment in matched ankylosing spondylitis synovial fluid. Clones that were linked to disease were CD8+ and were relatively rare in peripheral blood.

In the case of this clonotype: What it recognizes is unknown.

TCRdb redid the calling of the 5' RACE reads with MiXCR, one entry per CDR3 protein. Counted here are a few hundred thousand distinct CDR3 sequences, less than 25% occurring once; the ten biggest clones make up 3.5%. J lost 3 bases, V lost 4 bases, and 7 bases had no gene match. This CDR3 has 15 amino acids. The germline CDR1 and CDR2 sequences are SGHRS and YFSETQ. The chain couples TRBV5-1 to TRBJ1-3, with 7 positions matching TRBD1. This TCR derives from a female donor with ankylosing spondylitis or in good health (not recorded which). Sequencing was done on a sample of blood, either unsorted or a sorted T cell fraction (not recorded which). The CDR3 sequence is CASSPQGSGGNTIYF. The CDR3 DNA reads as TGCGCCAGCAGCCCACAGGGGAGTGGTGGAAACACCATATATTTT.